These 29 T cell receptor beta chains were all obtained from the same sample, sequenced in a study of blood T cell repertoires in COVID-19. Produced via immunoSEQ multiplex PCR; TCRdb's table is partial and in-frame only. This repertoire shows 250,000 to 300,000 clones, approximately 82% found once; its top ten account for 5.7%. Sequencing was carried out using peripheral blood. The receptors stem from a man aged 80 or over with acute or convalescent COVID-19.

The chain couples TRBV13 to TRBJ1-2; D is possibly TRBD1 (5 bases). Looked up from germline, CDR1 is PRHDT and CDR2 is FYEKMQ (reference sequence). There are 15 residues in the CDR3. V lost 0 bases and J lost 2, with 10 bases in between. CDR3 in amino acids: CASSLGLQGNYGYTF. CDR3 nucleotide sequence: TGTGCCAGCAGCTTAGGCCTCCAGGGAAACTATGGCTACACCTTC. The entire variable domain, with the rest obtained from reference TRBV13 and TRBJ1-2, is as follows: AAGVIQSPRHLIKEKRETATLKCYPIPRHDTVYWYQQGPGQDPQFLISFYEKMQSDKGSIPDRFSAQQFSDYHSELNMSSLELGDSALYFCASSLGLQGNYGYTFGSGTRLTVV.

This clone occurred a few times. This chain uses TRBV29-1 with TRBJ2-5; 7 bases agree with TRBD2. The V segment lost 8 bases and the J segment 4 bases; nucleotides outside the gene matches: 7. Germline lookup yields CDR1 SQVTM and CDR2 ANQGSEA. The CDR3 is made up of 12 amino acids. The CDR3 sequence is CSCRGVGETQYF. Here the CDR3 DNA reads TGCAGCTGTCGGGGGGTGGGAGAGACCCAGTACTTC.

The chain has TRBV9 and TRBJ2-7; 9 bases map to TRBD1. This CDR3 region has 15 residues. Trimming removed 2 bases from V and 5 bases from J; junction bases left unmatched: 8. Germline V gene data show CDR1 as SGDLS and CDR2 as YYNGEE. The CDR3 is CASSVGGQGLDEQYF. CDR3 nucleotides: TGTGCCAGCAGCGTTGGGGGACAGGGATTGGACGAGCAGTACTTC.

This sequence joins TRBV3-1 (or the pseudogene TRBV3-2) and TRBJ1-5; D gene ambiguous. V was cut by 5 bases and J by 4 bases, with 6 bases left in between. Germline assignment: CDR1 LGHDT and CDR2 YNNKEL (reference sequence). The CDR3 has 12 amino acids. The CDR3 protein is CASSGGNQPQHF. CDR3 coding DNA: TGTGCCAGCAGCGGCGGTAATCAGCCCCAGCATTTT.

This clone has more than one count but fewer than ten. The gene calls are TRBV27 and TRBJ2-5; the match to TRBD2 covers 12 bases. This CDR3 comprises 15 residues. Germline V gene data show CDR1 as MNHEY and CDR2 as SMNVEV (reference sequence). With V trimmed by 6 bases and J by 5 bases, 7 bases remained unmatched. The CDR3 DNA reads TGTGCCAGCAGATCGACTAGCGGGAGTGTTGAGACCCAGTACTTC. Translating it yields CASRSTSGSVETQYF.

The gene calls are TRBV28 and TRBJ2-1, with 9 bases that match TRBD2. Trimming removed 8 bases from V and 0 bases from J; junction bases left unmatched: 5. CDR3 length: 15 residues. Per germline, CDR1 MDHEN and CDR2 SYDVKM. The CDR3 DNA reads TGTGCCAGCCGATCAGCGGGGGGCTCCTACAATGAGCAGTTCTTC. It codes for CASRSAGGSYNEQFF.

V usage is TRBV11-1 and J usage is TRBJ2-1, with 8 bases matching TRBD1. The CDR3 consists of 15 residues. Germline assignment: CDR1 SGHAT and CDR2 FQDESV (reference sequence). The J segment lost 1 base and the V segment lost 6 bases, leaving 5 bases of the junction unmatched. CDR3 coding DNA: TGTGCCAGCAGTCTGGACAGGGCATCCTACAATGAGCAGTTCTTC. As protein: CASSLDRASYNEQFF.

V usage is TRBV5-1 and J usage is TRBJ2-7, with 9 bases fitting TRBD1. The CDR3 is 13 amino acids. Germline values: CDR1 SGHRS, CDR2 YFSETQ. The J segment lost 5 bases and the V segment lost 4 bases, leaving 4 bases of the junction unmatched. In DNA form, the CDR3 reads TGCGCCAGCAGCCCCCGGACAGGGGACGAGCAGTACTTC. Translated, it gives CASSPRTGDEQYF. The full variable domain, completed using reference TRBV5-1 and TRBJ2-7, is KAGVTQTPRYLIKTRGQQVTLSCSPISGHRSVSWYQQTPGQGLQFLFEYFSETQRNKGNFPGRFSGRQFSNSRSEMNVSTLELGDSALYLCASSPRTGDEQYFGPGTRLTVT.

The V gene is TRBV7-9, the J gene TRBJ2-1, with 11 nucleotides matching TRBD2. This CDR3 has 16 residues. The V gene's germline CDR1 is SEHNR and CDR2 FQNEAQ (reference sequence). The J segment lost 4 bases and the V segment lost 2 bases, leaving 4 bases of the junction unmatched. The CDR3 spells CASSLRASGRYNEQFF. The CDR3 DNA reads as TGTGCCAGCAGCTTAAGGGCTAGCGGGAGGTACAATGAGCAGTTCTTC.

This chain links TRBV5-6 with TRBJ1-2; no definite D call. V dropped 4 bases and J dropped 0 bases, with 10 bases sitting between them. The germline gives CDR1 SGHDT, CDR2 YYEEEE. The CDR3 extends over 14 amino acids. The CDR3 loop is CASSPDGANYGYTF. The CDR3 DNA follows: TGTGCCAGCAGCCCAGACGGAGCTAACTATGGCTACACCTTC. Full variable domain (missing parts from reference TRBV5-6 and TRBJ1-2): DAGVTQSPTHLIKTRGQQVTLRCSPKSGHDTVSWYQQALGQGPQFIFQYYEEEERQRGNFPDRFSGHQFPNYSSELNVNALLLGDSALYLCASSPDGANYGYTFGSGTRLTVV.

The sample holds many counts of this clone. V and J are TRBV10-3 and TRBJ2-7; TRBD2 matches 7 bases. The CDR3 is made up of 14 amino acids. The V gene's germline CDR1 is ENHRY and CDR2 SYGVKD. Trimming at V came to 4 bases and at J to 1 base, leaving 4 bases not matched to a gene. CDR3 nucleotides: TGTGCCATCAGTGGACCCGGGGGGTCCTACGAGCAGTACTTC. Its translation: CAISGPGGSYEQYF.

V usage is TRBV6-1 and J usage is TRBJ2-7; 8 bases align to TRBD1. V lost 6 bases to trimming and J lost 3 bases; unmatched junction nucleotides: 4. Germline CDR1 and CDR2: MNHNS and SASEGT. The CDR3 covers 13 residues. The CDR3: CASSTGGFYEQYF. The CDR3 DNA follows: TGTGCCAGCAGCACAGGGGGATTCTACGAGCAGTACTTC.

The chain employs TRBV5-1 and TRBJ2-1; 10 bases align to TRBD2. Germline V gene data show CDR1 as SGHRS and CDR2 as YFSETQ. CDR3 size: 14 residues. Trimming removed 6 bases from V and 7 bases from J; junction bases left unmatched: 7. The CDR3 spells CASTSGRARNEQFF. The CDR3 DNA sequence: TGCGCCAGCACAAGCGGGAGGGCCCGAAATGAGCAGTTCTTC.

CDR3 amino acids: CASKELNTEAFF. The CDR3 bases are TGTGCCAGCAAAGAGTTGAACACTGAAGCTTTCTTT. The gene calls are TRBV2 and TRBJ1-1; no clear D gene. The CDR3 spans 12 residues. Germline V gene lookup returns CDR1 SNHLY and CDR2 FYNNEI. Deletions cut 7 bases from V and 0 bases from J, with 6 bases between.

This clone was observed once. The genes are TRBV5-1 and TRBJ1-3; 10 nucleotides line up with TRBD1. CDR3 length equals 17 residues. Germline trimming cut 2 bases from V and 3 bases from J; bases unmatched to any gene: 8. Germline CDR1 and CDR2: SGHRS and YFSETQ. The CDR3 DNA is TGCGCCAGCAGCTTAGTAACGGGACAGGGGTATGGAAACACCATATATTTT. It specifies CASSLVTGQGYGNTIYF.

The V call is TRBV19, the J call TRBJ2-5; 7 bases are a match to TRBD1. With 2 bases clipped from V and 3 bases from J, the junction kept 6 bases outside the gene matches. Per the germline V gene, CDR1 is LNHDA and CDR2 is SQIVND (reference sequence). The CDR3 totals 15 residues. CDR3 residues: CASSIPGQREETQYF. For the CDR3, the DNA is TGTGCCAGTAGTATACCGGGACAGAGAGAAGAGACCCAGTACTTC.

This chain uses TRBV2 with TRBJ2-1; TRBD2 agrees at 7 bases. Germline CDR1 reads SNHLY; CDR2 reads FYNNEI. CDR3 size: 15 residues. With 4 bases clipped from V and 4 bases from J, the junction kept 7 bases outside the gene matches. The CDR3 loop is CASSGEAGRYNEQFF. Written as DNA, the CDR3 is TGTGCCAGCAGTGGTGAAGCGGGACGATACAATGAGCAGTTCTTC.

The chain's CDR3 is CASNRDSHPNSNQPQHF. The DNA for the CDR3 is TGTGCCAGCAATCGCGACAGCCACCCAAATAGCAATCAGCCCCAGCATTTT. The V gene is TRBV6-6, the J gene TRBJ1-5; D perhaps matches TRBD1 (5 bases). The V end was cut by 7 bases, the J end by 0 bases, with 19 bases between. The germline V gene encodes CDR1 MNHNY and CDR2 SVGAGI (reference sequence). The CDR3 spans 17 residues.

V usage is TRBV3-1 (or the pseudogene TRBV3-2) and J usage is TRBJ1-1; TRBD1 agrees at 7 bases. The J segment lost 1 base and the V segment lost 6 bases, leaving 5 bases of the junction unmatched. Germline V gives CDR1 LGHDT, CDR2 YNNKEL (reference sequence). The CDR3 runs 14 residues. Here the CDR3 reads CASRGTGANTEAFF. The CDR3 DNA follows: TGTGCCAGCAGGGGTACAGGGGCGAACACTGAAGCTTTCTTT.

This chain joins TRBV3-1 (or the pseudogene TRBV3-2) and TRBJ2-7; 8 bases are shared with TRBD2. The J segment lost 5 bases and the V segment lost 7 bases, leaving 4 bases of the junction unmatched. The CDR3 runs to 12 residues. Germline V gene data show CDR1 as LGHDT and CDR2 as YNNKEL (reference sequence). The CDR3 nucleotides are TGTGCCAGCACCCCGCGGGAGGACGAGCAGTACTTC. This encodes CASTPREDEQYF.

This sequence joins TRBV5-1 and TRBJ2-6; D gene unclear. The V gene lost 7 bases and the J gene lost 2 bases, with 13 bases spanning the gap. This CDR3 comprises 15 residues. Germline lookup yields CDR1 SGHRS and CDR2 YFSETQ. CDR3 in DNA: TGCGCCAGCGTCCTTCCGAGCCCTGGGGCCAACGTCCTGACTTTC. Its translation is CASVLPSPGANVLTF. The full variable domain, completed using reference TRBV5-1 and TRBJ2-6, is KAGVTQTPRYLIKTRGQQVTLSCSPISGHRSVSWYQQTPGQGLQFLFEYFSETQRNKGNFPGRFSGRQFSNSRSEMNVSTLELGDSALYLCASVLPSPGANVLTFGAGSRLTVL.

This clone was seen a single time. CDR3: CASSQGRGGTGELFF. As DNA, the CDR3 is TGTGCCAGCAGCCAGGGACGGGGGGGCACCGGGGAGCTGTTTTTT. This chain uses TRBV11-2 with TRBJ2-2; 8 nucleotides align to TRBD2. V shed 5 bases and J 4 bases; nucleotides not matched to a gene: 6. Per germline, CDR1 SGHAT and CDR2 FQNNGV. This CDR3 has 15 residues.

The J gene is TRBJ1-2, the V gene TRBV19; D ambiguous. Germline V lookup: CDR1 LNHDA, CDR2 SQIVND (reference sequence). The CDR3 contains 15 residues. V shed 4 bases and J shed 7 bases, with 19 bases lying between them. CDR3 bases: TGTGCCAGTAGTAACCCTCAACGCTCGTCGCGTGGCTACACCTTC. Its protein product is CASSNPQRSSRGYTF.

The rearrangement uses TRBV5-1 and TRBJ2-7; a weak D match, TRBD1 (6 bases). Per germline, CDR1 SGHRS and CDR2 YFSETQ. CDR3 length: 13 residues. V gave up 4 bases and J gave up 3 bases, with 11 bases separating them. CDR3: CASSHGQSYEQYF. The CDR3 nucleotides read TGCGCCAGCAGCCATGGACAGAGCTACGAGCAGTACTTC.

This chain uses TRBV15 with TRBJ1-4; TRBD1 matches 8 bases. CDR1 LNHNV and CDR2 YYDKDF come from the germline V gene (reference sequence). V lost 0 bases to trimming and J lost 5 bases; unmatched junction nucleotides: 5. The CDR3 totals 16 residues. The CDR3 nucleotides read TGTGCCACCAGCAGAGATCGAGGGACAGGAAATGAAAAACTGTTTTTT. It encodes CATSRDRGTGNEKLFF.

The chain combines TRBV6-5 with TRBJ1-3; D is uncertain. The V end was cut by 0 bases, the J end by 0 bases, with 6 bases between. Germline values: CDR1 MNHEY, CDR2 SVGAGI. CDR3 length: 15 residues. The DNA for the CDR3 is TGTGCCAGCAGTTACTCTGAGGGCTCTGGAAACACCATATATTTT. It translates to CASSYSEGSGNTIYF.

The chain has TRBV9 and TRBJ1-5, with TRBD1 matching over 10 bases. Trimming took 0 bases from V and 7 from J; bases not matched to a gene: 4. CDR3 size: 15 residues. The germline V gene encodes CDR1 SGDLS and CDR2 YYNGEE. In DNA form, the CDR3 reads TGTGCCAGCAGCGTAGGGACAGGGGGTGCGCAGCCCCAGCATTTT. Protein sequence: CASSVGTGGAQPQHF.

The J gene is TRBJ1-1, the V gene TRBV7-8, with D unresolved. Germline V gene data show CDR1 as SGHVS and CDR2 as FQNEAQ. The CDR3 length is 13 residues. Trimming left V 3 bases short and J 3 bases short, with 8 bases between. CDR3 nucleotides: TGTGCCAGCAGCTTGTCTGGGCACACTGAAGCTTTCTTT. Its translation is CASSLSGHTEAFF.

The V gene is TRBV12-3 or TRBV12-4, the J gene TRBJ2-7; maybe TRBD1 (6 bases). Trimming left V 4 bases short and J 3 bases short, with 10 bases between. This CDR3 region has 13 residues. The chain's CDR3 is CASSWAGVYEQYF. Here the CDR3 DNA reads TGTGCCAGCAGTTGGGCAGGGGTCTACGAGCAGTACTTC.